These T cell receptor beta chains were read from a single sample in a study of molecular identifiers for immune sequencing clone quantification. TCRdb processed the PCR reads anew with MiXCR; each CDR3 protein has one entry. The sample records under 75,000 distinct CDR3 sequences, under 20% being singletons. The source material was naive CD8+ T cells from blood, with Jurkat cell RNA spiked in. The receptors shown here come from a human donor in good health. Some libraries in this study had Jurkat cell RNA spiked in. Each CDR3 is given with its conserved first and last residue. The D gene is left open where the match is weak. Clone size is not always given. Where it is, it says once, few, many or a class for expanded clones.

size: many; V: TRBV30; D: -; J: TRBJ2-7; length: 17; DNA: TGTGCCTGGAGTGTGGGGGTGGCCGACCCGAGGGACCACGAGCAGTACTTC; CDR3: CAWSVGVADPRDHEQYF
size: many; V: TRBV7-8; D: TRBD2; J: TRBJ2-2; length: 20; DNA: TGTGCCAGCAGCTTAGCCTCCCTGGGACTAGCGGGAGGAATCACCGGGGAGCTGTTTTTT; CDR3: CASSLASLGLAGGITGELFF
size: -; V: TRBV5-1; D: -; J: TRBJ2-1; length: 14; DNA: TGCGCCAGCAGCTTGGGACTTACTAACAATGAGCAGTTCTTC; CDR3: CASSLGLTNNEQFF
size: many; V: TRBV10-3; D: -; J: TRBJ2-1; length: 16; DNA: TGTGCCATCAGTGCCCGGGACTCGCAATCCTACAATGAGCAGTTCTTC; CDR3: CAISARDSQSYNEQFF
size: few; V: TRBV14; D: -; J: TRBJ2-7; length: 13; DNA: TGTGCCAGCAGCCAAGGTGCCGGGAACGAGCAGTACTTC; CDR3: CASSQGAGNEQYF
size: -; V: TRBV10-3; D: TRBD1; J: TRBJ1-1; length: 15; DNA: TGTGCCATCAGTGAGTCTCAGGGGGTTGTAGAGGAAGCTTTCTTT; CDR3: CAISESQGVVEEAFF
size: many; V: TRBV13; D: -; J: TRBJ2-3; length: 17; DNA: TGTGCCACCACCCAGAGGGAGTGGGAACCTAGCACAGATACGCAGTATTTT; CDR3: CATTQREWEPSTDTQYF
size: many; V: TRBV7-9; D: TRBD1; J: TRBJ1-2; length: 13; DNA: TGTGCCAGCAGCTTAGGACAGGGTGATGGCTACACCTTC; CDR3: CASSLGQGDGYTF
size: -; V: TRBV24-1; D: TRBD2; J: TRBJ2-1; length: 16; DNA: TGTGCCACCAGTGACCCGGGAGCGGGAGAGGTCAATGAGCAGTTCTTC; CDR3: CATSDPGAGEVNEQFF
size: many; V: TRBV2; D: -; J: TRBJ2-3; length: 16; DNA: TGTGCCAGCAGGCACAAAGCGTTCCGCGGCACAGATACGCAGTATTTT; CDR3: CASRHKAFRGTDTQYF
size: many; V: TRBV14; D: TRBD2; J: TRBJ2-1; length: 17; DNA: TGTGCCAGCAGCCAAGACCTGGCGGGAGGGCCTAGGGGTGAGCAGTTCTTC; CDR3: CASSQDLAGGPRGEQFF
size: many; V: TRBV6-2/TRBV6-3; D: -; J: TRBJ1-5; length: 17; DNA: TGTGCCAGCAGCTCGACAGACATCAAGGGGAGCAATCAGCCCCAGCATTTT; CDR3: CASSSTDIKGSNQPQHF
size: -; V: TRBV28; D: -; J: TRBJ2-7; length: 14; DNA: TGTGCCAGCAGTTCCGGACAGCGCTCCTACGAGCAGTACTTC; CDR3: CASSSGQRSYEQYF
size: -; V: TRBV5-3; D: -; J: TRBJ2-2; length: 16; DNA: TGTGCCAGCAGCCCCGTCGGCGCAGACGTGACCGGGGAGCTGTTTTTT; CDR3: CASSPVGADVTGELFF
size: many; V: TRBV29-1; D: -; J: TRBJ2-4; length: 13; DNA: TGCAGCGTTGGCGGGGGCGCAAAAAACATTCAGTACTTC; CDR3: CSVGGGAKNIQYF
size: -; V: TRBV12-3/TRBV12-4; D: -; J: TRBJ1-1; length: 14; DNA: TGTGCCAGCAGTTTCAGTGTAGTGAACACTGAAGCTTTCTTT; CDR3: CASSFSVVNTEAFF
size: many; V: TRBV7-8; D: -; J: TRBJ1-5; length: 15; DNA: TGTGCCAGCAGCTTAGACCCAGGGGATGTTCAGCCCCAGCATTTT; CDR3: CASSLDPGDVQPQHF
size: many; V: TRBV29-1; D: -; J: TRBJ1-1; length: 11; DNA: TGCAGCGTTGGAACAGGAGTAGAAGCTTTCTTT; CDR3: CSVGTGVEAFF
size: many; V: TRBV20-1; D: TRBD2; J: TRBJ2-7; length: 15; DNA: TGCAGTGCTAATCAGCTAGGCGGGAGCTGGTACGAGCAGTACTTC; CDR3: CSANQLGGSWYEQYF
size: many; V: TRBV20-1; D: -; J: TRBJ2-7; length: 14; DNA: TGCAGTGCCCCTAGGACTGATTCCTCCTACGAGCAGTACTTC; CDR3: CSAPRTDSSYEQYF
size: many; V: TRBV20-1; D: -; J: TRBJ2-1; length: 16; DNA: TGCAGTGCTAGGGTCCTCCTGGCTAGCTCCTACAATGAGCAGTTCTTC; CDR3: CSARVLLASSYNEQFF
size: -; V: TRBV24-1; D: TRBD1; J: TRBJ2-3; length: 12; DNA: TGTGCCACCAGTGATTTGGGGGACAGTCAGTATTTT; CDR3: CATSDLGDSQYF
size: once; V: TRBV11-2; D: TRBD2; J: TRBJ2-1; length: 17; DNA: TGTGCCAGCAGCTTAGTGCCTAGCGGGAGTGTTTTAAATGAGCAGTTCTTC; CDR3: CASSLVPSGSVLNEQFF
size: few; V: TRBV13; D: -; J: TRBJ2-1; length: 15; DNA: TGTGCCAGCAGCTTACGGGTGAGCTCCTACAATGAGCAGTTCTTC; CDR3: CASSLRVSSYNEQFF
size: many; V: TRBV28; D: -; J: TRBJ2-7; length: 18; DNA: TGTGCCAGCAGTTTCTCTCTTACAAACCTCCGGGACGCCTACGAGCAGTACTTC; CDR3: CASSFSLTNLRDAYEQYF
size: many; V: TRBV25-1; D: TRBD1; J: TRBJ2-2; length: 16; DNA: TGTGCCAGCAGTGAGCCATTAGGGACAGGGGTAGGGGAGCTGTTTTTT; CDR3: CASSEPLGTGVGELFF
size: few; V: TRBV7-9; D: TRBD1; J: TRBJ2-7; length: 15; DNA: TGTGCCAGCAGTTCAGCACAGGGGGCGGGCTACGAGCAGTACTTC; CDR3: CASSSAQGAGYEQYF
size: many; V: TRBV7-8; D: -; J: TRBJ2-3; length: 15; DNA: TGTGCCAGCAGCTTCTCCCCGGAGTACTGGGATACGCAGTATTTT; CDR3: CASSFSPEYWDTQYF
size: few; V: TRBV27; D: -; J: TRBJ1-1; length: 12; DNA: TGTGCCAGCAGTCAGGGGAACACTGAAGCTTTCTTT; CDR3: CASSQGNTEAFF
size: -; V: TRBV19; D: -; J: TRBJ2-1; length: 17; DNA: TGTGCCAGTACTCCATCAATGGGACTGGTAACCTACAATGAGCAGTTCTTC; CDR3: CASTPSMGLVTYNEQFF
size: few; V: TRBV29-1; D: -; J: TRBJ2-1; length: 12; DNA: TGCAGCGCATCAACAGGGATTGGTGAGCAGTTCTTC; CDR3: CSASTGIGEQFF
size: many; V: TRBV4-1; D: TRBD2; J: TRBJ2-3; length: 16; DNA: TGCGCCAGCAGCCAAGGATCCCTAGCGGGAGCAGATACGCAGTATTTT; CDR3: CASSQGSLAGADTQYF
size: many; V: TRBV10-3; D: -; J: TRBJ2-1; length: 13; DNA: TGTGCCATCGTCGGGACCGTGGGGAATGAGCAGTTCTTC; CDR3: CAIVGTVGNEQFF
size: many; V: TRBV7-3; D: -; J: TRBJ2-3; length: 13; DNA: TGTGCCAGCAGCCCAGGGGGCACAGATACGCAGTATTTT; CDR3: CASSPGGTDTQYF